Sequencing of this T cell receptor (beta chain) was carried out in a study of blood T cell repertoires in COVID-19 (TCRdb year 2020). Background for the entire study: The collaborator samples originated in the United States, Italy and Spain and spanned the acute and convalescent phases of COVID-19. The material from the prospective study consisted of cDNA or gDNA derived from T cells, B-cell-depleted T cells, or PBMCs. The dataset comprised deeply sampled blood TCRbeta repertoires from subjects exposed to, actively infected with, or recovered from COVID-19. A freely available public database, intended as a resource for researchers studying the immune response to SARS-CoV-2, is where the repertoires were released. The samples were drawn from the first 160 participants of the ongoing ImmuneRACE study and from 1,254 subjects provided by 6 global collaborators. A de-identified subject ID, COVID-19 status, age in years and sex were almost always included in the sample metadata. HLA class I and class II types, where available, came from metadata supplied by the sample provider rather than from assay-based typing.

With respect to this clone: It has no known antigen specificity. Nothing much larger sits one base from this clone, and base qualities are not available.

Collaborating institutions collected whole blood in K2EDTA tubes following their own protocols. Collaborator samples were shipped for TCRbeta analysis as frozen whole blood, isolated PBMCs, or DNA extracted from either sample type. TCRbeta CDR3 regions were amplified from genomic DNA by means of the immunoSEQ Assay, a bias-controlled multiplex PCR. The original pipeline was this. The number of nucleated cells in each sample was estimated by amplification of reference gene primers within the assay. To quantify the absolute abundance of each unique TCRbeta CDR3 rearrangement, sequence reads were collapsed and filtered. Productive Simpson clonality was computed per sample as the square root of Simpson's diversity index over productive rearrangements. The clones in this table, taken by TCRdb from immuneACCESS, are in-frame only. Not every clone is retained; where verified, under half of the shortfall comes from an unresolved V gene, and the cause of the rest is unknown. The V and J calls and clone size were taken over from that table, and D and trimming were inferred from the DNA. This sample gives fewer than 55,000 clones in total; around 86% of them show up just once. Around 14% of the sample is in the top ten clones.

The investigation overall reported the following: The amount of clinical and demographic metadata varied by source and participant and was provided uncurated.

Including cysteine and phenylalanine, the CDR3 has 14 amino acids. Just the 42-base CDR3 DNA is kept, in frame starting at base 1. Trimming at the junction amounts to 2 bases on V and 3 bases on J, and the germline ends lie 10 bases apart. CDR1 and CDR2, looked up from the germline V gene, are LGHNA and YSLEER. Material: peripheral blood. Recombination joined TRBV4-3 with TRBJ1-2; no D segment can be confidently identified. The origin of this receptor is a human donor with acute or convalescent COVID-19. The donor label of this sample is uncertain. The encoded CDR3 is CASSQSPEDYGYTF. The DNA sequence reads TGCGCCAGCAGCCAAAGCCCAGAGGACTATGGCTACACCTTC.